These 24 T cell receptor beta chains originate from one sample sequenced in a study of vaccination and CD4 T cells after COVID-19 (dated by TCRdb to between 2020 and 2023). The time point label for this specimen denotes: late sampling 161 to 241 days after vaccination in three convalescent patients. The sample's treatment or condition label is to be understood as: roughly nine-day PBMC culture with coronavirus spike peptide pools or control peptides (ViraFEST assay). Their target antigens are unknown. Libraries came from PCR. Sequencing instrument: Illumina iSeq 100. At the Johns Hopkins FTIC core, DNA from the cultured CD4+ T cells underwent TCR sequencing with the Oncomine TCR Beta short-read assay. In-frame beta chains were kept once TCRdb had trimmed the public reads at Q25 with fastp and called clones with MiXCR. Every CDR3 protein is listed once, alongside the most common genes and DNA of its rows. Within this sample are roughly 28,000 distinct CDR3 sequences, with less than 45% of them counted one time only. The ten top clones hold more than 4.5% of the sample.

Sequenced here: CD4+ T cells from blood, cultured in vitro, sampled about 7 months after SARS-CoV-2 vaccination. The receptor set was obtained from a human donor who had recovered from COVID-19.

The rearrangement joins TRBV11-3 to TRBJ2-3; 8 nucleotides agree with TRBD2. Germline CDR1 is SGHNT and CDR2 is YENEEA. The CDR3 loop spans 16 amino acids. V gave up 5 bases and J gave up 2 bases; unmatched junction bases: 9. CDR3: CASSPGLREATDTQYF. The CDR3 nucleotides read TGTGCCAGCAGCCCCGGGTTGCGGGAGGCCACAGATACGCAGTATTTT.

This chain joins TRBV12-3 or TRBV12-4 and TRBJ2-5, with 9 bases matching TRBD1. CDR3 length: 15 residues. Losses at the gene ends were 5 bases for V and 5 bases for J; bases not matched to a gene: 9. The CDR3 sequence: CASSHPGQGWETQYF. The CDR3 DNA follows: TGTGCCAGCAGTCACCCGGGACAGGGTTGGGAGACCCAGTACTTC.

This chain joins TRBV10-3 and TRBJ2-7; 8 bases align to TRBD1. Germline V gene data show CDR1 as ENHRY and CDR2 as SYGVKD. With V trimmed by 8 bases and J by 3 bases, 6 bases remained unmatched. This CDR3 has 13 amino acids. The CDR3 spells CAIRPGQGYEQYF. CDR3 sequence (DNA): TGTGCCATCCGGCCCGGACAGGGCTACGAGCAGTACTTC.

The chain combines TRBV20-1 with TRBJ2-1; 8 nucleotides match TRBD2. The CDR3 runs to 15 residues. Looked up from germline, CDR1 is DFQATT and CDR2 is SNEGSKA (reference sequence). J was trimmed by 3 bases and V by 3 bases; bases with no gene match: 7. The DNA of the CDR3 is TGCAGTGCTAGGGTAGCGGGGCTCGTCTACAATGAGCAGTTCTTC. This codes for CSARVAGLVYNEQFF.

This clonotype was observed a single time. V and J are TRBV19 and TRBJ1-5; TRBD1 matches 8 bases. This CDR3 region has 15 residues. The germline CDR1 and CDR2 sequences are LNHDA and SQIVND (reference sequence). V lost 4 bases and J lost 0; bases outside the gene matches: 2. The CDR3: CASSRQGNSNQPQHF. The CDR3 nucleotides are TGTGCCAGTAGTAGACAGGGGAATAGCAATCAGCCCCAGCATTTT.

This rearrangement joins TRBV28 to TRBJ2-3; 8 nucleotides align to TRBD1. The CDR3 runs to 15 residues. Trimming at V came to 6 bases and at J to 1 base, leaving 6 bases not matched to a gene. Germline V gene sequence: CDR1 MDHEN, CDR2 SYDVKM. The CDR3 DNA reads as TGTGCCAGCAGCCTGACAGGGGTGGGCACAGATACGCAGTATTTT. It codes for CASSLTGVGTDTQYF.

The chain uses TRBV25-1 and TRBJ2-1; D is possibly TRBD1 or TRBD2 (7 bases each). Trimming took 0 bases from V and 7 from J, leaving 19 bases between them. The CDR3 consists of 17 residues. Germline V gene sequence: CDR1 MGHDK, CDR2 SYGVNS. CDR3 in amino acids: CASSEYYRARGGNEQFF. The CDR3 DNA is TGTGCCAGCAGTGAATATTACCGGGCCAGGGGGGGAAATGAGCAGTTCTTC.

This clonotype was seen only a few times. The J gene is TRBJ1-2, the V gene TRBV11-3; a possible D gene is TRBD1 (5 bases). The germline CDR1 and CDR2 sequences are SGHNT and YENEEA. Trimming cost V 5 bases and J 4 bases, with 8 bases left between them. There are 12 residues in the CDR3. CDR3 in amino acids: CASSAGGYGYTF. In DNA form, the CDR3 reads TGTGCCAGCAGCGCTGGGGGCTATGGCTACACCTTC.

This rearrangement joins TRBV20-1 to TRBJ2-3, with D perhaps TRBD1 (6 bases). V lost 3 bases and J lost 5, with 12 bases in between. The length of the CDR3 is 13 residues. Germline V CDR1 and CDR2: DFQATT, SNEGSKA (reference sequence). Written as DNA, the CDR3 is TGCAGTGCTAGTCGGCAGGGGCAAGATACGCAGTATTTT. Its protein product is CSASRQGQDTQYF.

This chain joins TRBV10-3 and TRBJ1-5; unclear D gene. This CDR3 comprises 14 residues. With 1 base removed from V and 5 bases from J, the gap between germline ends came to 9 bases. Germline V CDR1 and CDR2: ENHRY, SYGVKD. CDR3 DNA: TGTGCCATCAGTGAGTTGAAGGGATATCAGCCCCAGCATTTT. This codes for CAISELKGYQPQHF.

The chain uses TRBV12-3 or TRBV12-4 and TRBJ2-5; possible D gene TRBD2, 6 bases. The CDR3 runs to 14 residues. Trimming cost V 5 bases and J 5 bases, with 15 bases left between them. This CDR3 is CASSPRTAGETQYF. The CDR3 DNA follows: TGTGCCAGCAGTCCGCGGACCGCGGGGGAGACCCAGTACTTC.

CDR3 in amino acids: CASSLVGLAEQFF. The CDR3 DNA reads as TGTGCCAGCAGCTTGGTGGGACTAGCAGAGCAGTTCTTC. The gene calls are TRBV7-9 and TRBJ2-1; 9 bases match TRBD2. CDR3 length: 13 residues. CDR1 is SEHNR and CDR2 is FQNEAQ in the germline V gene (reference sequence). Trimming cost V 3 bases and J 10 bases; bases outside gene matches: 4.

This clonotype is deemed medium-sized. This chain links TRBV5-4 with TRBJ2-3; perhaps TRBD2 as D (6 bases). Trimming removed 6 bases at V and 0 bases at J, with 8 bases between. Germline CDR1 is SGHNT and CDR2 is YYREEE (reference sequence). The CDR3 is 13 residues long. CDR3 sequence: CASTSASTDTQYF. The CDR3 bases are TGTGCCAGCACTAGCGCTAGCACAGATACGCAGTATTTT. Looking up the rest from reference TRBV5-4 and TRBJ2-3 gives the full variable domain: ETGVTQSPTHLIKTRGQQVTLRCSSQSGHNTVSWYQQALGQGPQFIFQYYREEENGRGNFPPRFSGLQFPNYSSELNVNALELDDSALYLCASTSASTDTQYFGPGTRLTVL.

The gene calls are TRBV20-1 and TRBJ1-1; TRBD1 aligns across 7 bases. CDR1 is DFQATT and CDR2 is SNEGSKA in the germline V gene (reference sequence). V lost 3 bases and J lost 3; bases outside the gene matches: 4. This CDR3 contains 13 residues. The CDR3, as DNA: TGCAGTGCTAGTAGGGGGCGCGACACTGAAGCTTTCTTT. This encodes CSASRGRDTEAFF.

This clonotype appeared a few times. The V call is TRBV2, the J call TRBJ1-1; D not certain. The germline V and J ends were trimmed by 4 bases and 0 bases, with 6 bases remaining between them. The germline CDR1 and CDR2 sequences are SNHLY and FYNNEI. This CDR3 is built from 13 residues. Here the CDR3 reads CASSVELNTEAFF. CDR3 in DNA: TGTGCCAGCAGTGTAGAGTTGAACACTGAAGCTTTCTTT.

The rearrangement uses TRBV7-9 and TRBJ1-1; unclear D gene. Germline V lookup: CDR1 SEHNR, CDR2 FQNEAQ (reference sequence). The CDR3 is 13 residues long. V lost 3 bases and J lost 4, with 9 bases in between. CDR3 DNA sequence: TGTGCCAGCAGCTTTTCGGCGGGCACTGAAGCTTTCTTT. Translation: CASSFSAGTEAFF. Combining the CDR3 with reference TRBV7-9 and TRBJ1-1 gives the whole variable domain DTGVSQNPRHKITKRGQNVTFRCDPISEHNRLYWYRQTLGQGPEFLTYFQNEAQLEKSRLLSDRFSAERPKGSFSTLEIQRTEQGDSAMYLCASSFSAGTEAFFGQGTRLTVV.

The gene calls are TRBV11-2 and TRBJ2-1; the match to TRBD2 covers 10 bases. CDR1 is SGHAT, CDR2 FQNNGV, per germline. There are 15 residues in the CDR3. The V and J ends lost 1 base and 4 bases, in that order; junction bases with no gene match: 1. The CDR3 reads CASSLGTSGYNEQFF. The CDR3 region has the DNA TGTGCCAGCAGCTTAGGGACTAGCGGATACAATGAGCAGTTCTTC.

The chain couples TRBV20-1 to TRBJ2-5; 10 nucleotides align to TRBD2. There are 17 residues in the CDR3. Germline assignment: CDR1 DFQATT and CDR2 SNEGSKA (reference sequence). Trimming cost V 0 bases and J 2 bases; bases outside gene matches: 9. CDR3 DNA sequence: TGCAGTGCTAGAGATCCTAGCGGGAGACCCCTACAAGAGACCCAGTACTTC. Translated, it gives CSARDPSGRPLQETQYF.

The chain combines TRBV28 with TRBJ2-5; D ambiguous. Germline loops: CDR1 MDHEN, CDR2 SYDVKM. The CDR3 length is 12 residues. V was clipped by 6 bases and J by 5 bases, with 10 bases between them. The DNA of the CDR3 is TGTGCCAGCAGCCTTTTGACGGAGACCCAGTACTTC. Its translation is CASSLLTETQYF.

The chain has TRBV4-1 and TRBJ2-7; tentatively, D is TRBD2 (6 bases). The CDR3 is 14 residues long. The V gene's germline CDR1 is MGHRA and CDR2 YSYEKL. The germline V and J ends were trimmed by 4 bases and 3 bases, with 13 bases remaining between them. The chain's CDR3 is CASSPSDGSYEQYF. The CDR3 DNA follows: TGCGCCAGCAGCCCCTCGGACGGGAGCTACGAGCAGTACTTC.

This clonotype was observed a few times. The chain uses TRBV6-1 and TRBJ1-2, with D perhaps matching TRBD1 (5 bases). V lost 6 bases and J lost 4, with 12 bases in between. The CDR3 covers 13 residues. The V gene's germline CDR1 is MNHNS and CDR2 SASEGT. CDR3 loop: CASRTQGPYGYTF. The CDR3 nucleotides read TGTGCCAGCAGAACTCAGGGCCCCTATGGCTACACCTTC.

This rearrangement joins TRBV7-8 to TRBJ2-7; a possible D gene is TRBD2 (6 bases). Trimming took off 5 bases at V and 0 bases at J, with 17 bases between the two ends. The CDR3 runs 16 residues. Germline V gives CDR1 SGHVS, CDR2 FQNEAQ. The CDR3 nucleotides read TGTGCCAGCAGCCCTCTTACTAGCTTAAGCTCCTACGAGCAGTACTTC. It translates to CASSPLTSLSSYEQYF.

This clonotype was seen a few times. The chain links TRBV28 to TRBJ2-1, with 10 bases fitting TRBD2. There are 14 residues in the CDR3. The V segment lost 5 bases and the J segment 8 bases; nucleotides outside the gene matches: 6. The V gene's germline CDR1 is MDHEN and CDR2 SYDVKM. The CDR3 spells CASSLIGLADEQFF. CDR3 sequence (DNA): TGTGCCAGCAGTCTCATAGGACTAGCGGATGAGCAGTTCTTC.

This clonotype was seen more than once but under ten times. The chain uses TRBV19 and TRBJ1-5, with a weak D call TRBD1 (5 bases). V was cut by 2 bases and J by 2 bases, with 13 bases left in between. From germline, CDR1 is LNHDA and CDR2 SQIVND (reference sequence). There are 16 residues in the CDR3. The CDR3 loop is CASSIMAGRGNQPQHF. The CDR3 DNA is TGTGCCAGTAGTATAATGGCAGGGCGAGGCAATCAGCCCCAGCATTTT.